A selection of T cell receptor beta chains follows, all from one sample in a study of blood T cell repertoires in COVID-19. TCRdb's table, derived via immunoSEQ multiplex PCR, lists solely in-frame clones and lacks some. The data show roughly 220,000 clones, with roughly 80% seen just once and approximately 1.4% held by the top ten. The sequenced material came from PBMCs or T cells enriched from blood (not recorded which). All receptors derive from a woman aged 40 to 50 with acute COVID-19. CDR3s include the opening cysteine and the closing phenylalanine or tryptophan. The D gene is left open where the match is weak. Size is stated for part of the rows, as once, few or many counts, or as a class when the clone is expanded.

cdr3_aa cdr3_nt v_call clone_size d_call j_call
CASKRGGPGEQYF TGTGCCAGCAAAAGGGGGGGTCCTGGCGAGCAGTACTTC TRBV12-3/TRBV12-4 NA NA TRBJ2-7
CASSLGTGGGYTF TGTGCCAGCAGCTTGGGGACAGGGGGAGGCTACACCTTC TRBV5-5 NA TRBD1 TRBJ1-2
CASSPYRALNSPLHF TGTGCCAGCAGTCCATACAGGGCCCTTAATTCACCCCTCCACTTT TRBV27 NA NA TRBJ1-6
CASSERDRGSGYEQYF TGTGCCAGCAGCGAAAGGGACAGGGGTTCGGGCTACGAGCAGTACTTC TRBV4-2 NA TRBD1 TRBJ2-7
CASSTGGPYEQYF TGTGCCAGCAGCACAGGGGGGCCCTACGAGCAGTACTTC TRBV27 NA TRBD1 TRBJ2-7
CASSSGDRGYEQYF TGTGCCAGCAGTTCCGGGGACAGGGGCTACGAGCAGTACTTC TRBV28 NA TRBD1 TRBJ2-7
CASSLGGQRETQYF TGTGCCAGCAGTTTAGGGGGACAGAGAGAGACCCAGTACTTC TRBV27 NA TRBD1 TRBJ2-5
CSVAPGLPGGYTF TGCAGCGTGGCCCCGGGACTGCCGGGGGGCTACACCTTC TRBV29-1 NA NA TRBJ1-2
CASSLRRVSTDTQYF TGTGCCAGCAGCTTGCGGCGGGTTAGCACAGATACGCAGTATTTT TRBV5-4 once NA TRBJ2-3
CASSSRLAIAGELFF TGTGCCAGCAGCTCCAGACTAGCGATTGCCGGGGAGCTGTTTTTT TRBV5-5 NA TRBD2 TRBJ2-2
CASSQDKGVRVRGGKNIQYF TGTGCCAGCAGCCAAGATAAGGGGGTGCGGGTGAGGGGCGGCAAAAACATTCAGTACTTC TRBV4-2 NA NA TRBJ2-4
CASSVGGTGGGYGYTF TGTGCCAGCAGCGTAGGAGGGACAGGTGGCGGCTATGGCTACACCTTC TRBV9 NA TRBD1 TRBJ1-2
CAWKQGVTNEKLFF TGTGCCTGGAAACAGGGGGTAACTAATGAAAAACTGTTTTTT TRBV30 NA TRBD1 TRBJ1-4
CASSSPTGGSPLHF TGTGCCAGCAGTTCCCCGACAGGGGGATCACCCCTCCACTTT TRBV27 NA TRBD1 TRBJ1-6
CASSADRVRGNTIYF TGTGCCAGCAGCGCGGACAGGGTGAGAGGAAACACCATATATTTT TRBV7-2 NA TRBD1 TRBJ1-3
CATSRDRGKAGEKLFF TGTGCCACCAGCAGAGATCGCGGGAAGGCGGGAGAAAAACTGTTTTTT TRBV15 NA NA TRBJ1-4
CATSDQGLADTQYF TGTGCCACCAGTGATCAGGGACTAGCAGATACGCAGTATTTT TRBV24-1 NA TRBD2 TRBJ2-3
CASSLEGGFFNQPQHF TGTGCCAGCAGTCTAGAAGGGGGATTCTTTAATCAGCCCCAGCATTTT TRBV7-8 NA NA TRBJ1-5
CASSFLRTGGPPYNEQFF TGTGCCAGCAGCTTTCTCCGGACCGGGGGACCCCCTTACAATGAGCAGTTCTTC TRBV11-2 NA NA TRBJ2-1
CASSESGGGPTEAFF TGCGCCAGCAGTGAGTCTGGGGGGGGGCCCACTGAAGCTTTCTTT TRBV10-2 NA NA TRBJ1-1
CASNPSPGLGTYEQYF TGCGCCAGCAACCCCAGTCCGGGGTTGGGAACCTACGAGCAGTACTTC TRBV5-1 NA NA TRBJ2-7
CASSLGGVNTEAFF TGTGCCAGCAGCTTAGGGGGGGTGAACACTGAAGCTTTCTTT TRBV11-1 NA NA TRBJ1-1
CASSLGLDNEQFF TGTGCCAGCAGCTTAGGACTCGATAATGAGCAGTTCTTC TRBV13 NA NA TRBJ2-1
CASSPPGQGAGNTIYF TGTGCCAGCTCACCACCGGGACAGGGCGCTGGAAACACCATATATTTT TRBV18 NA TRBD1 TRBJ1-3
CAIGTSGYNEQFF TGTGCCATTGGGACTAGCGGCTACAATGAGCAGTTCTTC TRBV2 NA TRBD2 TRBJ2-1
CASSYGQKYEQYF TGCGCCAGCAGTTATGGACAGAAGTACGAGCAGTACTTC TRBV5-1 NA NA TRBJ2-7
CASSHTFDRDYEQYF TGTGCCAGCAGCCATACCTTCGACAGAGACTACGAGCAGTACTTC TRBV7-9 NA NA TRBJ2-7
CASSLGAPDTQYF TGTGCCAGCAGCTTGGGAGCGCCAGATACGCAGTATTTT TRBV5-5 NA NA TRBJ2-3
CASSPETGGEDYGYTF TGTGCCAGCAGCCCCGAGACAGGGGGCGAAGACTATGGCTACACCTTC TRBV7-9 once TRBD1 TRBJ1-2
CASSWEVGSFYGYTF TGCGCCAGCAGCTGGGAGGTAGGGAGCTTCTATGGCTACACCTTC TRBV5-1 NA NA TRBJ1-2
CASSSAGTGTYEQYF TGTGCCAGCAGCTCTGCCGGGACAGGGACCTACGAGCAGTACTTC TRBV11-3 NA TRBD1 TRBJ2-7
CASSRGGRDSPLHF TGTGCCAGCAGCAGAGGGGGGAGGGACTCACCCCTCCACTTT TRBV11-2 NA NA TRBJ1-6
CASSLTGSYEQYF TGTGCCAGCAGCCTCACAGGGTCCTACGAGCAGTACTTC TRBV12-3/TRBV12-4 NA NA TRBJ2-7
CASSPDILNYGYTF TGCGCCAGCAGTCCGGACATCCTCAACTATGGCTACACCTTC TRBV5-1 NA NA TRBJ1-2
CASSFGDITDTQYF TGTGCCAGCAGCTTTGGGGACATCACAGATACGCAGTATTTT TRBV7-2 NA NA TRBJ2-3
CATSDLDGQPPYEQYF TGTGCCACCAGTGATTTGGATGGACAGCCCCCCTACGAGCAGTACTTC TRBV24-1 NA NA TRBJ2-7
CASRAGQIYGYTF TGTGCCAGCAGGGCGGGGCAGATCTATGGCTACACCTTC TRBV28 NA NA TRBJ1-2
CASSYSKQAYEQYF TGTGCCAGCAGTTACTCGAAACAGGCCTACGAGCAGTACTTC TRBV6-5 NA NA TRBJ2-7
CATSRDRGLALVNYGYTF TGTGCCACCAGCAGAGATCGGGGATTGGCCCTTGTTAACTATGGCTACACCTTC TRBV15 NA NA TRBJ1-2
CASSLIGGYGYTF TGTGCCAGCAGTTTAATAGGGGGCTATGGCTACACCTTC TRBV27 NA NA TRBJ1-2
CASSLGTDNEQFF TGTGCCAGCTCCCTAGGGACAGACAATGAGCAGTTCTTC TRBV18 NA TRBD1 TRBJ2-1
CASSPWGGYDSPLHF TGTGCCAGCAGCCCATGGGGGGGCTATGATTCACCCCTCCACTTT TRBV6-6 NA NA TRBJ1-6
CASSQETTYSYNEQFF TGTGCCAGCAGCCAAGAGACTACCTACTCCTACAATGAGCAGTTCTTC TRBV3-1/TRBV3-2 NA NA TRBJ2-1
CASKTRNEQFF TGCGCCAGTAAGACTAGGAATGAGCAGTTCTTC TRBV10-2 NA NA TRBJ2-1
CASSQGGSRIYGYTF TGCGCCAGCAGCCAGGGGGGGTCTAGGATATATGGCTACACCTTC TRBV4-1 NA NA TRBJ1-2
CATSDLSGKYNEQFF TGTGCCACCAGTGATTTGTCAGGAAAGTACAATGAGCAGTTCTTC TRBV24-1 NA NA TRBJ2-1
CASSPREEGGLGYGYTF TGTGCCAGCTCACCAAGGGAGGAAGGGGGACTAGGCTATGGCTACACCTTC TRBV18 once NA TRBJ1-2
CASSIVPSEQFF TGTGCCAGTAGTATCGTGCCGAGTGAGCAGTTCTTC TRBV19 NA NA TRBJ2-1
CAISEQGNEQFF TGTGCCATCAGTGAGCAGGGCAATGAGCAGTTCTTC TRBV10-3 NA NA TRBJ2-1
CASSLYGGPYEQYF TGTGCCAGCAGTTTATACGGGGGGCCATACGAGCAGTACTTC TRBV27 NA NA TRBJ2-7
CASSSDYPGTDTQYF TGCGCCAGCAGCTCCGACTATCCTGGCACAGATACGCAGTATTTT TRBV5-1 NA NA TRBJ2-3
CSASVGLAGGAQYF TGCAGTGCTAGTGTGGGACTAGCGGGGGGGGCGCAGTATTTT TRBV20-1 NA TRBD2 TRBJ2-3
CASSIVASDTGELFF TGTGCCAGTAGTATAGTCGCCAGCGACACCGGGGAGCTGTTTTTT TRBV19 NA NA TRBJ2-2
CAISGAGDRNEKLFF TGTGCCATCAGTGGTGCTGGAGACAGGAATGAAAAACTGTTTTTT TRBV10-3 NA NA TRBJ1-4
CASSEGDRVPLHF TGTGCCAGCAGTGAAGGGGACAGGGTACCCCTCCACTTT TRBV6-1 NA TRBD1 TRBJ1-6
CASSLAGRSGRGDEQFF TGTGCCAGCAGCTTGGCCGGTCGTAGCGGGAGGGGCGATGAGCAGTTCTTC TRBV5-4 NA TRBD2 TRBJ2-1
CATVDEGNQPQHF TGTGCCACCGTCGACGAGGGCAATCAGCCCCAGCATTTT TRBV15 NA NA TRBJ1-5